These 27 T cell receptor beta chains came from one sample sequenced in a study of technical replicates of blood from several donors (dated by TCRdb to the late 2010s). Preparation of the library involved the immunoSEQ multiplex PCR assay. TCRdb stores this immuneACCESS table with in-frame sequences only. Part of the clones is absent; in the studies checked, under half of the shortfall reflects unresolved V genes, and no reason is known for the rest. This sample is represented by 35,000 to 50,000 clones; about 96% of them were singletons. In total, the top ten clones hold 0.35% to 0.4% of the sample. What was sequenced was T cells isolated from PBMCs. The receptor set was obtained from a human donor in good health.

This clone occurred once. The V gene is TRBV29-1, the J gene TRBJ2-1, with 9 bases aligning to TRBD2. The CDR3 length is 13 residues. Trimming cost V 8 bases and J 6 bases; bases outside gene matches: 8. Germline V gene sequence: CDR1 SQVTM, CDR2 ANQGSEA. CDR3 protein: CSLAWTSANEQFF. The DNA of the CDR3 is TGCAGCCTCGCCTGGACTAGCGCCAATGAGCAGTTCTTC.

The V and J genes are TRBV5-6 and TRBJ1-2; D ambiguous. CDR1 and CDR2 (germline): SGHDT, YYEEEE. V dropped 1 base and J dropped 2 bases, with 12 bases sitting between them. The CDR3 is 15 amino acids. In DNA form, the CDR3 reads TGTGCCAGCAGCTTGTCCAGTACAACCAACTATGGCTACACCTTC. Translated, it gives CASSLSSTTNYGYTF.

V gene TRBV15 combines with J gene TRBJ1-2, with no clear D. The V and J ends lost 0 bases and 6 bases respectively, with 11 bases between them. CDR1 and CDR2 (germline): LNHNV, YYDKDF (reference sequence). This CDR3 contains 14 residues. CDR3 loop: CATSREEAAHGYTF. In DNA, the CDR3 is TGTGCCACCAGCAGAGAAGAGGCGGCACATGGCTACACCTTC.

V is TRBV7-9 and J is TRBJ1-1, with D perhaps TRBD1 (5 bases). The CDR3 consists of 15 residues. Germline V gives CDR1 SEHNR, CDR2 FQNEAQ (reference sequence). Trimming took off 1 base at V and 5 bases at J, with 14 bases between the two ends. The CDR3, as DNA: TGTGCCAGCAGCTTAGTAAGGGGATATGGGACTGAAGCTTTCTTT. It yields the protein CASSLVRGYGTEAFF.

V usage is TRBV2 and J usage is TRBJ1-5, with no clear D. V was trimmed by 4 bases and J by 9 bases, leaving 7 bases between them. The germline gives CDR1 SNHLY, CDR2 FYNNEI. This CDR3 region has 11 residues. CDR3 coding DNA: TGTGCCAGCAGTGTAGATGGGCCCCAGCATTTT. As protein: CASSVDGPQHF.

The J gene is TRBJ1-2, the V gene TRBV4-3; 7 bases line up with TRBD1. CDR1 is LGHNA, CDR2 YSLEER, per germline. The CDR3 length is 15 residues. The V and J ends lost 0 bases and 6 bases, in that order; junction bases with no gene match: 7. The CDR3 DNA sequence: TGCGCCAGCAGCCAAGAAATTGGAGGGGGCAATGGCTACACCTTC. It encodes CASSQEIGGGNGYTF.

This chain joins TRBV19 and TRBJ2-7; maybe TRBD1 (6 bases). The CDR3 is made up of 14 amino acids. V lost 7 bases and J lost 1, with 14 bases in between. The germline V gene has CDR1 LNHDA and CDR2 SQIVND (reference sequence). The chain's CDR3 is CASTSLDSSYEQYF. As DNA, the CDR3 is TGTGCCAGTACCTCCTTGGACAGTTCCTACGAGCAGTACTTC.

The chain is built from TRBV6-5 and TRBJ2-7, with D perhaps matching TRBD2 (6 bases). The CDR3 is 14 residues long. V was clipped by 5 bases and J by 2 bases, with 13 bases between them. CDR1 is MNHEY and CDR2 is SVGAGI in the germline V gene. CDR3 bases: TGTGCCAGCAGTCCCTCTAGCGCTGCCTACGAGCAGTACTTC. Its translation is CASSPSSAAYEQYF.

The rearrangement joins TRBV11-2 to TRBJ2-7, with 13 nucleotides matching TRBD2. The germline CDR1 and CDR2 sequences are SGHAT and FQNNGV. The CDR3 is made up of 16 amino acids. V shed 5 bases and J 7 bases; nucleotides not matched to a gene: 11. The DNA for the CDR3 is TGTGCCAGCAGCGATCCCGGACTAGCGGGAGAGTGGGAGCAGTACTTC. Translating it yields CASSDPGLAGEWEQYF.

In nucleotides, the CDR3 is TGTGCCAGTAGCAGGGATAGCAATCAGCCCCAGCATTTT. Amino acid sequence: CASSRDSNQPQHF. This rearrangement joins TRBV19 to TRBJ1-5; D may be TRBD1 (5 bases). V was shortened by 6 bases and J by 0 bases, with 6 bases between the two germline ends. The germline CDR1 and CDR2 sequences are LNHDA and SQIVND (reference sequence). The CDR3 is 13 residues long. Using reference TRBV19 and TRBJ1-5 for the parts outside the CDR3, the full variable domain is DGGITQSPKYLFRKEGQNVTLSCEQNLNHDAMYWYRQDPGQGLRLIYYSQIVNDFQKGDIAEGYSVSREKKESFPLTVTSAQKNPTAFYLCASSRDSNQPQHFGDGTRLSIL.

The V gene is TRBV5-6, the J gene TRBJ2-5; tentative D call: TRBD2 (5 bases). Germline assignment: CDR1 SGHDT and CDR2 YYEEEE. V lost 4 bases and J 1 base, leaving 11 bases between the germline ends. The CDR3 extends over 14 amino acids. The CDR3 nucleotides read TGTGCCAGCAGCGGGTTAGCGAGCCAAGAGACCCAGTACTTC. This translates into CASSGLASQETQYF.

In this sample, this clone turned up once. The chain has TRBV6-5 and TRBJ2-7; 7 bases are shared with TRBD1. V trimming: 11 bases; J trimming: 2 bases; junction bases outside the gene matches: 6. Germline V gives CDR1 MNHEY, CDR2 SVGAGI. The CDR3 totals 12 residues. In DNA form, the CDR3 reads TGTGCCTGCTGGGACAGTCCCTACGAGCAGTACTTC. Amino acids: CACWDSPYEQYF.

The gene calls are TRBV5-6 and TRBJ2-7, with no clear D. Germline CDR1 reads SGHDT; CDR2 reads YYEEEE. Trimming took off 1 base at V and 2 bases at J, with 7 bases between the two ends. CDR3 length equals 13 residues. This CDR3 reads CASSLWPTYEQYF. In DNA, the CDR3 is TGTGCCAGCAGCTTGTGGCCGACCTACGAGCAGTACTTC. Together with reference TRBV5-6 and TRBJ2-7, the CDR3 gives the full variable domain: DAGVTQSPTHLIKTRGQQVTLRCSPKSGHDTVSWYQQALGQGPQFIFQYYEEEERQRGNFPDRFSGHQFPNYSSELNVNALLLGDSALYLCASSLWPTYEQYFGPGTRLTVT.

The chain couples TRBV7-2 to TRBJ2-7; perhaps TRBD1 as D (5 bases). V lost 5 bases to trimming and J lost 7 bases, with 18 bases between them. The CDR3 is made up of 14 amino acids. Germline V lookup: CDR1 SGHTA, CDR2 FQGNSA. The CDR3 protein is CASSQDGLRQEQYF. The CDR3 DNA reads as TGTGCCAGCAGCCAGGACGGATTAAGACAGGAGCAGTACTTC.

J is TRBJ2-4 and V is TRBV6-1; 10 nucleotides match TRBD1. Germline lookup yields CDR1 MNHNS and CDR2 SASEGT. The CDR3 extends over 14 amino acids. V shed 1 base and J 9 bases; nucleotides not matched to a gene: 3. For the CDR3, the DNA is TGTGCCAGCAGTGAAGTCGGGACAGGGGTCATTCAGTACTTC. It is translated as CASSEVGTGVIQYF.

The V call is TRBV5-8, the J call TRBJ1-2; TRBD1 agrees at 9 bases. Looked up from germline, CDR1 is SGHTS and CDR2 is YDEGEE. The CDR3 extends over 15 amino acids. The V and J ends lost 5 bases and 1 base, in that order; junction bases with no gene match: 6. The CDR3 spells CASSPGTGFNYGYTF. CDR3 nucleotides: TGTGCCAGCAGTCCCGGGACAGGGTTTAACTATGGCTACACCTTC.

The genes are TRBV30 and TRBJ1-5, with D perhaps TRBD1 (6 bases). The CDR3 covers 14 residues. The ends were cut back, 2 bases at V and 5 bases at J, with 13 bases in the middle. From germline, CDR1 is GTSNPN and CDR2 SVGIG (reference sequence). The CDR3 DNA reads as TGTGCCTGGAGTTCGGACAGCATATATCAGCCCCAGCATTTT. Residues: CAWSSDSIYQPQHF.

This chain connects TRBV28 to TRBJ2-7; no clear D. CDR3 length equals 13 residues. The V end was cut by 1 base, the J end by 3 bases, with 7 bases between. Per germline, CDR1 MDHEN and CDR2 SYDVKM. CDR3 nucleotide sequence: TGTGCCAGCAGTTTATTTGAGGACTACGAGCAGTACTTC. Translated, it gives CASSLFEDYEQYF. Full variable domain (rest looked up from reference TRBV28 and TRBJ2-7): DVKVTQSSRYLVKRTGEKVFLECVQDMDHENMFWYRQDPGLGLRLIYFSYDVKMKEKGDIPEGYSVSREKKERFSLILESASTNQTSMYLCASSLFEDYEQYFGPGTRLTVT.

Only one count was recorded for this clone. The chain uses TRBV27 and TRBJ2-7; 9 nucleotides agree with TRBD1. Trimming removed 5 bases from V and 1 base from J; junction bases left unmatched: 6. The CDR3 has 15 amino acids. Germline V gene data show CDR1 as MNHEY and CDR2 as SMNVEV (reference sequence). CDR3 residues: CASSIATGGSYEQYF. In DNA, the CDR3 is TGTGCCAGCAGTATCGCGACAGGGGGTTCCTACGAGCAGTACTTC.

The chain uses TRBV30 and TRBJ2-1; unclear D gene. V lost 4 bases, J lost 7 bases, and 11 bases lay in between. The CDR3 length is 12 residues. Germline V gene sequence: CDR1 GTSNPN, CDR2 SVGIG (reference sequence). The CDR3 protein is CAWNPTRNEQFF. The DNA of the CDR3 is TGTGCCTGGAATCCAACTCGGAATGAGCAGTTCTTC.

The V call is TRBV7-6, the J call TRBJ1-1; D is ambiguous. This CDR3 region has 15 residues. CDR1 SGHVS and CDR2 FNYEAQ come from the germline V gene. V was pared by 1 base and J by 0 bases, with 9 bases between. The CDR3 DNA reads TGTGCCAGCAGCTTAGGAGGACTGCTGAACACTGAAGCTTTCTTT. Its translation is CASSLGGLLNTEAFF.

The chain couples TRBV6-6 to TRBJ2-1; 9 positions agree with TRBD2. Looked up from germline, CDR1 is MNHNY and CDR2 is SVGAGI (reference sequence). The CDR3 is 16 amino acids. Losses at the gene ends were 7 bases for V and 6 bases for J; bases not matched to a gene: 13. CDR3 sequence (DNA): TGTGCCAGCACCGACGGTAGCGGGAGTCTTAGCAATGAGCAGTTCTTC. Protein sequence: CASTDGSGSLSNEQFF.

J is TRBJ2-7 and V is TRBV5-4; TRBD2 agrees at 11 bases. V lost 4 bases and J lost 4; bases outside the gene matches: 4. CDR3 length: 14 residues. Germline values: CDR1 SGHNT, CDR2 YYREEE (reference sequence). The CDR3 nucleotides are TGTGCCAGCAGCGGCGGGACTAGCGGTTACGAGCAGTACTTC. Protein: CASSGGTSGYEQYF.

This clone was counted a single time. The gene calls are TRBV11-2 and TRBJ2-6; tentative D call: TRBD1 (6 bases). CDR3 length equals 16 residues. The V and J ends lost 5 bases and 4 bases respectively, with 15 bases between them. Germline lookup yields CDR1 SGHAT and CDR2 FQNNGV. CDR3 bases: TGTGCCAGCAGCCCGGGACAAAAGTCAGGGGCCAACGTCCTGACTTTC. Translating it yields CASSPGQKSGANVLTF. Variable domain in full (rest from reference TRBV11-2 and TRBJ2-6): EAGVAQSPRYKIIEKRQSVAFWCNPISGHATLYWYQQILGQGPKLLIQFQNNGVVDDSQLPKDRFSAERLKGVDSTLKIQPAKLEDSAVYLCASSPGQKSGANVLTFGAGSRLTVL.

The chain has TRBV29-1 and TRBJ2-2, with D maybe TRBD2 (5 bases). Germline loops: CDR1 SQVTM, CDR2 ANQGSEA. This CDR3 is built from 15 residues. V was clipped by 3 bases and J by 3 bases, with 14 bases between them. The CDR3 loop reads CSVEWASSYTGELFF. The CDR3 DNA reads TGCAGCGTTGAGTGGGCTAGCAGTTACACCGGGGAGCTGTTTTTT.

The V and J genes are TRBV30 and TRBJ2-1; D gene unclear. Germline CDR1 GTSNPN, CDR2 SVGIG (reference sequence). Deletions cut 2 bases from V and 4 bases from J, with 6 bases between. The CDR3 contains 12 residues. This CDR3 reads CAWSLVYNEQFF. The CDR3 region has the DNA TGTGCCTGGAGTTTAGTTTACAATGAGCAGTTCTTC.

This sequence joins TRBV7-2 and TRBJ2-1, with no clear D. Germline values: CDR1 SGHTA, CDR2 FQGNSA. There are 13 residues in the CDR3. The germline V and J ends were trimmed by 5 bases and 5 bases, with 10 bases remaining between them. CDR3 sequence (DNA): TGTGCCAGCAGCCCAAACATGGACAATGAGCAGTTCTTC. This gives the protein CASSPNMDNEQFF.